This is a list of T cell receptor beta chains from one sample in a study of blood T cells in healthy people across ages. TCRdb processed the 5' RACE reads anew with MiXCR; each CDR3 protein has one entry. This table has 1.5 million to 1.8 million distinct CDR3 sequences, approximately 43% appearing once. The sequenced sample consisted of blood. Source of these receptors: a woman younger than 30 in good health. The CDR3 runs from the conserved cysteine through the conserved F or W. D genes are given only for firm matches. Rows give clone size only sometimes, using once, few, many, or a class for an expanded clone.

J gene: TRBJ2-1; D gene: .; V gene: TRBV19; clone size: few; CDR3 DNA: TGTGCCAGTAGTATATCCCTTCGTAATGAGCAGTTCTTC; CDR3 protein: CASSISLRNEQFF
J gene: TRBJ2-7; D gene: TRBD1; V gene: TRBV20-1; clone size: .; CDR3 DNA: TGCAGTGCTAGGGACAGGTCCGAGCAGTACTTC; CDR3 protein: CSARDRSEQYF
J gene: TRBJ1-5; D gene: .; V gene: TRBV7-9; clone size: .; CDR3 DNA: TGTGCCAGCAGCGCCAGCCCCAGGCCTTTGGGCAATCAGCCCCAGCATTTT; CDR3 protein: CASSASPRPLGNQPQHF
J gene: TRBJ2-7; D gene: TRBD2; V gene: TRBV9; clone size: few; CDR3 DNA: TGTGCCAGCAGTGTAGGCGGGGGGACCTACAATGAGCAGTACTTC; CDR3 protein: CASSVGGGTYNEQYF
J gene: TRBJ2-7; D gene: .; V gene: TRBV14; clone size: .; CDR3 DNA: TGTGCCAGCAGCCGTGACGGGAGTTTCGGTGAGCAGTACTTC; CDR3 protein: CASSRDGSFGEQYF
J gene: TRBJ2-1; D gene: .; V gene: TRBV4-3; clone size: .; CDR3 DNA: TGCGCCAGCTCAGGACGGATGATAGATGAGCAGTTCTTC; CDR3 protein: CASSGRMIDEQFF
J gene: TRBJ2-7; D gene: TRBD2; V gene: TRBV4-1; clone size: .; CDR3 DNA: TGCGCCAGCAGCCTCCTGGGCGGGGGGCGAACCTGCGAGCAGTACTTC; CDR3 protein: CASSLLGGGRTCEQYF
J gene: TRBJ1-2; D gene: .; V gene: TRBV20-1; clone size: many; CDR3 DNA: TGCAGTGCTAGAGATCAAAATAACTATGGCTACACCTTC; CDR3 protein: CSARDQNNYGYTF
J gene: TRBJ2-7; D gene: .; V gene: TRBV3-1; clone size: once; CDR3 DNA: TGTGCCAGCAGCAAAGACAATAATCCGCACTACGAGCAGTACTTC; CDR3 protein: CASSKDNNPHYEQYF
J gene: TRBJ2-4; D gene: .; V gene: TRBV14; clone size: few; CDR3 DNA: TGTGCCAGCAGCCAAGATTACGCCAAAAACATTCAGTACTTC; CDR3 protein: CASSQDYAKNIQYF
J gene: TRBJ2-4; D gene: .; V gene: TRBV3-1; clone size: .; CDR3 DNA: TGTGCCAGCAGCCGAACACCGACCGAGCCTGGAAACATTCAGTACTTC; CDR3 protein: CASSRTPTEPGNIQYF
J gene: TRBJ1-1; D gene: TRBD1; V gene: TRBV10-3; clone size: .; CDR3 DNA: TGTGCCATCAGACCGGGGCAGGGGGTTTCTATGAACACTGAAGCTTTCTTT; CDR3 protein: CAIRPGQGVSMNTEAFF
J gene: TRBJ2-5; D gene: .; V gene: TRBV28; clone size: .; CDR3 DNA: TGTGCCAGCAGTTTAGTCGGTCTCGGGGAAGTCGAGACCCAGTACTTC; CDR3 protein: CASSLVGLGEVETQYF
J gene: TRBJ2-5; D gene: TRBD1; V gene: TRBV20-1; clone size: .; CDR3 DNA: TGCAGTGCTAGGTCCACAGGGGGCGGAGAGACCCAGTACTTC; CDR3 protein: CSARSTGGGETQYF
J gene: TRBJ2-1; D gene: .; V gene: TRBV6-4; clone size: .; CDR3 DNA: TGTGCCAGCAGTGTTTCGGGTAACCACAATGAGCAGTTCTTC; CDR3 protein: CASSVSGNHNEQFF
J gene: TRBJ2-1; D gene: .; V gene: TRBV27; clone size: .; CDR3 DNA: TGTGCCAGCAGTTTATCGAGGGGGAGTCCCTACAATGAGCAGTTCTTC; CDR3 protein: CASSLSRGSPYNEQFF
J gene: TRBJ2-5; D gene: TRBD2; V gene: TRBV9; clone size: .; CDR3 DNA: TGTGCCAGCAGCCCCAGGTTCCTAGCGGAAAACAATGAGCAGTACTTC; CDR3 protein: CASSPRFLAENNEQYF
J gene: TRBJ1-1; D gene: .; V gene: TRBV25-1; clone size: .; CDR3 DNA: TGTGCCAGCAGTGAAGTGGACGGGGGTAACACTGAAGCTTTCTTT; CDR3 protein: CASSEVDGGNTEAFF
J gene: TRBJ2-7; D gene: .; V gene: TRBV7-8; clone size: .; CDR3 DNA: TGTGCCAGCAGTCAGGCTAGCGAAGACTACGAGCAGTACTTC; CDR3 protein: CASSQASEDYEQYF
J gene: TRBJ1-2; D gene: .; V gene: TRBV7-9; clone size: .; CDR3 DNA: TGTGCCAGCAGCTTAGCGAAGGACTATGGCTACACCTTC; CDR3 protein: CASSLAKDYGYTF
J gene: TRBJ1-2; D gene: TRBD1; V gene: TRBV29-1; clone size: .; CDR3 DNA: TGCAGCGTTGGGTCCTCAGGGGGCGACTATGGCTACACCTTC; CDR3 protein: CSVGSSGGDYGYTF
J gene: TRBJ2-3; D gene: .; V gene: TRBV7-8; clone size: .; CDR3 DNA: TGTGCCAGCAGCTTAGCGTTGGGTCCCGGGGCGCAGTATTTT; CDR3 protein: CASSLALGPGAQYF
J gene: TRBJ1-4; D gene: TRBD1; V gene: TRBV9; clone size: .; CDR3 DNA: TGTGCCAGCAGCCAGGGGGCAGTTCCTAATGAAAAACTGTTTTTT; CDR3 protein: CASSQGAVPNEKLFF
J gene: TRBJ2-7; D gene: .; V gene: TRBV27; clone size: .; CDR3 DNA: TGTGCCAGCAGTTTATCTACCCCTGCCTACGAGCAGTACTTC; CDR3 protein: CASSLSTPAYEQYF
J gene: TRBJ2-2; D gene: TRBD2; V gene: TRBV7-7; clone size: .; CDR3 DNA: TGTGCTAGCAGCCCAATCAGCGGGGGAAACACCGGGGAGCTGTTTTTT; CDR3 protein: CASSPISGGNTGELFF
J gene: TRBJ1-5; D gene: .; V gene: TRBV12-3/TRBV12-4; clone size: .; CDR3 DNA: TGTGCCAGCAGTCCGGGGAGGGAGGGAGATCAGCCCCAGCATTTT; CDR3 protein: CASSPGREGDQPQHF
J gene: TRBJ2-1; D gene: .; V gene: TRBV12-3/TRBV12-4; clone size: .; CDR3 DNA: TGTGCCAGCAGTTTGGGCTGGGGGGACTACAATGAGCAGTTCTTC; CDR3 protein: CASSLGWGDYNEQFF
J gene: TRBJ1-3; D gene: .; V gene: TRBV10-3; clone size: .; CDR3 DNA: TGTGCCATCACGAGGGAGACTGGAAACACCATATATTTT; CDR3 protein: CAITRETGNTIYF
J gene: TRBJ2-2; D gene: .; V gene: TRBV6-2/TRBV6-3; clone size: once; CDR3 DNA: TGTGCCAGTAGTGGGGCAGGGGCGTCGAGGACCGGGGAGCTGTTTTTT; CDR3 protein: CASSGAGASRTGELFF
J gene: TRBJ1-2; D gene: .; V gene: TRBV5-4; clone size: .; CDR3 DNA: TGTGCCAGCAGCCTGCAGGGAACTAGGGGCTACACCTTC; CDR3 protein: CASSLQGTRGYTF
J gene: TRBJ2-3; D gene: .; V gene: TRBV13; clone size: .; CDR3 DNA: TGTGCCAGCAGCCCAACCGGGTCCTCTAGCACAGATACGCAGTATTTT; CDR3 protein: CASSPTGSSSTDTQYF
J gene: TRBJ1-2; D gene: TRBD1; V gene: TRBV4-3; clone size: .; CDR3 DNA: TGCGCCAGCAGCCAAGATGGACAGGGGGCGAGCGGCTACACCTTC; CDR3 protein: CASSQDGQGASGYTF
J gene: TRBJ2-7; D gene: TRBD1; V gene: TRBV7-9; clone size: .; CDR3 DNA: TGTGCCAGCAGCTTAGGGTTCTCGGGACAGGCGTACTTC; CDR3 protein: CASSLGFSGQAYF
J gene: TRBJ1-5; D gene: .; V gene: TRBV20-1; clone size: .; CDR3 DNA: TGCAGTGCTAGAGAGGACGGGGCCCAGCATTTT; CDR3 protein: CSAREDGAQHF
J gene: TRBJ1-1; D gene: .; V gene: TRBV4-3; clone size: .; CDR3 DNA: TGCGCCAGCAGGGATCCAGAAAACACTGAAGCTTTCTTT; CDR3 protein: CASRDPENTEAFF
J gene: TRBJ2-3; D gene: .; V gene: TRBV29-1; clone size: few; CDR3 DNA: TGCAGCGTTGTTCGGGGGCTCGGTACGCAGTATTTT; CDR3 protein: CSVVRGLGTQYF
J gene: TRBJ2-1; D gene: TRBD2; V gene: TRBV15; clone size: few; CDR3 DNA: TGTGCCACCAGCAGAGACGTAAGCGGGAGGTTGTACAATGAGCAGTTCTTC; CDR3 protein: CATSRDVSGRLYNEQFF
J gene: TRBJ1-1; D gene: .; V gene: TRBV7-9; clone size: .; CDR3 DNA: TGTGCCAGCAGCCACCCCTTCCGTGGTGGAGCTTTCTTT; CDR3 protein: CASSHPFRGGAFF
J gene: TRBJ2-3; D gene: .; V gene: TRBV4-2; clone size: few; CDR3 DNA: TGTGCCAGCAGCCAAGGTGAAGCAGATACGCAGTATTTT; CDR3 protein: CASSQGEADTQYF
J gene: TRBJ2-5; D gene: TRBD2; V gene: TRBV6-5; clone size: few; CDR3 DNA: TGTGCCAGCAGTTTCAGGACTAGTGGGCAAGAGACCCAGTACTTC; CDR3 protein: CASSFRTSGQETQYF
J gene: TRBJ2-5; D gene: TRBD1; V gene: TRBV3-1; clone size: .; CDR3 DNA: TGTGCCAGCAGCCAACGGGACAGGGGAAGATTTGGGACCCAGTACTTC; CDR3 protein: CASSQRDRGRFGTQYF
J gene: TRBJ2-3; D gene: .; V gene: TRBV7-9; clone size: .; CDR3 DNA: TGTGCCAGCAGCGACGTGTTGGCAGATACGCAGTATTTT; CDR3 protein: CASSDVLADTQYF
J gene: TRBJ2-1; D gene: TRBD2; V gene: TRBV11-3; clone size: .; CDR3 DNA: TGTGCCAGCAGTTGGACTAGCGGGACCTTCAATGAGCAGTTCTTC; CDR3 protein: CASSWTSGTFNEQFF
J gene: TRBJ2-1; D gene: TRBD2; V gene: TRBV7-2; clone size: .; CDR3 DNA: TGTGCCAGCAGCTTAAGCGGGGGGGGCTATGAGCAGTTCTTC; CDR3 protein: CASSLSGGGYEQFF
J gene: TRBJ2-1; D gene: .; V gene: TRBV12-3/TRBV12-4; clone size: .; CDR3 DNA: TGTGCCAGCAGCCTTGGGACTCCCTCCAACAATGAGCAGTTCTTC; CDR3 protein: CASSLGTPSNNEQFF
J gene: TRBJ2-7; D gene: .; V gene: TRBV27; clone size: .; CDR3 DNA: TGTGCCAGCAGCCCATTTCCCGGGACACAAGGCTCCTACGAGCAGTACTTC; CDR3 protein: CASSPFPGTQGSYEQYF
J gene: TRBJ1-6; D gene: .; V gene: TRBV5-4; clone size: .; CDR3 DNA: TGTGCCAGCAGCTTGGATAGGGGCGGCTATAATTCACCCCTCCACTTT; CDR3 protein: CASSLDRGGYNSPLHF
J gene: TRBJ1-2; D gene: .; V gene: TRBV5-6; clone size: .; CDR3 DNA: TGTGCCAGCAGCTTGTCCACAGGGATAGGGGGAAATGGCTACACCTTC; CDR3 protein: CASSLSTGIGGNGYTF
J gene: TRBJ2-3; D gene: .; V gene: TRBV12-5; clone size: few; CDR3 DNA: TGTGCTAGTGGCCCCGGGGGGCGCCGACTCGATACGCAGTATTTT; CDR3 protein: CASGPGGRRLDTQYF
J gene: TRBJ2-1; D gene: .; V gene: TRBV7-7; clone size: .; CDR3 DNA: TGTGCTAGCAGCTCTAGCCCCGGCCAGCAAGAGACCCAGTTCTTC; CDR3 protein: CASSSSPGQQETQFF
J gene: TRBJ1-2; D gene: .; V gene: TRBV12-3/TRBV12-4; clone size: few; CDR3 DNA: TGTGCCAGCAGTTCACAGGGTACTGGCTACACCTTC; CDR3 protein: CASSSQGTGYTF
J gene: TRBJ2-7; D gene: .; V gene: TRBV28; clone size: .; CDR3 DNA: TGTGCCAGCATTGCAGATGAATACGAGCAGTACTTC; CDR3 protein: CASIADEYEQYF
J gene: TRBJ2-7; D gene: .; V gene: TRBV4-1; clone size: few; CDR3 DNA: TGCGCCAGCAGCCAAGGGGGCACGGGTTTTGGCAATGAGCAGTACTTC; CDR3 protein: CASSQGGTGFGNEQYF